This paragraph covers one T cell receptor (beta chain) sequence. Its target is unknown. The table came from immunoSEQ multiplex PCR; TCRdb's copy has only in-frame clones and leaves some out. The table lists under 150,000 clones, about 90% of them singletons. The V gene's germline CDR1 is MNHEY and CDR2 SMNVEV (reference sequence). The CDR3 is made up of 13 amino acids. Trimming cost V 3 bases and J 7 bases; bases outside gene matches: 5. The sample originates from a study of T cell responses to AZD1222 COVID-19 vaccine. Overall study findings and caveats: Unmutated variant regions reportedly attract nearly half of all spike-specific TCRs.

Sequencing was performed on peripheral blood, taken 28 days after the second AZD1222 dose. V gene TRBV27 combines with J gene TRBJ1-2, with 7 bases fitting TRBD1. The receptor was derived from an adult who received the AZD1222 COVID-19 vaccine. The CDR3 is CASSLAGGIGYTF. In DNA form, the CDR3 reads TGTGCCAGCAGTTTGGCAGGGGGTATTGGCTACACCTTC.